The 5 T cell receptor beta chains below were found in one sample sequenced in a study of breast tumors, draining lymph nodes, adjacent tissues. Breast cancer patients provided tissue from their axillary draining lymph nodes. TCRdb reanalysed the multiplex PCR reads using MiXCR and keeps one entry per CDR3 protein. The table lists around 130,000 distinct CDR3 sequences, over 20% of them singletons. The specimen was axillary lymph node tissue. These receptors came from a female donor with breast cancer. Some clones in this sample may be carry-over from other donors' samples.

This clonotype was seen repeatedly, ten times or more. The chain couples TRBV29-1 to TRBJ2-3, with D possibly matching TRBD2 (5 bases). This CDR3 has 14 residues. Looked up from germline, CDR1 is SQVTM and CDR2 is ANQGSEA. V was cut by 5 bases and J by 1 base, with 13 bases left in between. The CDR3 nucleotides read TGCAGCGTTATCCCAGCGAGGGGCACAGATACGCAGTATTTT. It yields the protein CSVIPARGTDTQYF.

This clonotype has ten or more counts. DNA of the CDR3: TGTGCCAGCAGCTCGGCTGGGGCCAACGTCCTGACTTTC. It specifies CASSSAGANVLTF. The genes are TRBV7-3 and TRBJ2-6; D unresolved. Germline CDR1 and CDR2: SGHTA and FQGTGA. V lost 4 bases and J lost 2, with 3 bases in between. CDR3 length equals 13 residues.

This clonotype was picked up many times. V and J are TRBV2 and TRBJ2-7; 10 bases align to TRBD1. Per the germline V gene, CDR1 is SNHLY and CDR2 is FYNNEI. V dropped 5 bases and J dropped 5; count of bases not matched to a gene: 6. This CDR3 comprises 14 residues. The DNA of the CDR3 is TGTGCCAGCAGTTGGGACAGGGGAAGGCACGAGCAGTACTTC. Protein: CASSWDRGRHEQYF.

This clonotype was detected many times. The chain links TRBV28 to TRBJ2-5, with TRBD2 as a possible D gene (5 bases). This CDR3 contains 13 residues. Germline values: CDR1 MDHEN, CDR2 SYDVKM. The V end lost 2 bases, the J end lost 5 bases, and 9 bases lay between the germline ends. DNA of the CDR3: TGTGCCAGCAGTTTAGCCGGGATGGAGACCCAGTACTTC. Translated, it gives CASSLAGMETQYF.

Points on this clonotype: A much larger clone is a single base away; this may be a read error. The J gene is TRBJ2-1, the V gene TRBV28; D gene ambiguous. CDR3 length: 12 amino acids. Germline V lookup: CDR1 MDHEN, CDR2 SYDVKM. In DNA form, the CDR3 reads TGTTCCAGCAGTCTCCCGACAATGAGTTCGTTCTTC. Translated, it gives CSSSLPTMSSFF.